A single sample gave rise to the 4 T cell receptor beta chains below, sequenced in a study of beta chain features in type 1 diabetes (dated by TCRdb to 2016 to 2019). Library preparation used the immunoSEQ multiplex PCR assay. All of the isolated RNA was reverse transcribed with the High Capacity cDNA Reverse Transcription Kit, so expressed TCRB transcripts were sequenced. The clones in this table, taken by TCRdb from immuneACCESS, are in-frame only. Not every clone is retained; where verified, under half of the shortfall comes from an unresolved V gene, and the cause of the rest is unknown. This sample gives about 320,000 clones in total; approximately 15% of them show up just once. The ten largest clones represent 6.7% of the sample. The sequenced sample consisted of central memory CD4+ T cells from blood. The origin of the receptors is a man aged 25-40 years in good health.

The V and J genes are TRBV6-5 and TRBJ2-3; TRBD1 matches 8 bases. Germline V gene data show CDR1 as MNHEY and CDR2 as SVGAGI. This CDR3 region has 14 residues. Germline trimming cut 7 bases from V and 4 bases from J; bases unmatched to any gene: 7. CDR3 in DNA: TGTGCCAGCATAAAAGAGACAGGGGCAGATACGCAGTATTTT. Protein product: CASIKETGADTQYF.

The chain couples TRBV6-7 to TRBJ1-2, with TRBD1 matching over 9 bases. TRBV6-7 is sorted into the ORF group, with uncertain function. V was pared by 0 bases and J by 3 bases, with 5 bases of the junction left unmatched. There are 16 residues in the CDR3. The DNA for the CDR3 is TGTGCCAGCAGTTACTCGTGGACAGGGGTGGACTATGGCTACACCTTC. Residues: CASSYSWTGVDYGYTF.

This clone was seen at least ten times. J is TRBJ1-1 and V is TRBV7-8; D may be TRBD1 (5 bases). CDR1 and CDR2 from the germline V gene are SGHVS and FQNEAQ. This CDR3 is 13 amino acids long. V was shortened by 5 bases and J by 5 bases, with 12 bases between the two germline ends. The CDR3 loop reads CASSLRKGTEAFF. In DNA form, the CDR3 reads TGTGCCAGCAGCCTTAGGAAGGGGACTGAAGCTTTCTTT.

This clone was found a few times. This sequence joins TRBV2 and TRBJ2-2; D may be TRBD2 (5 bases). CDR3 length: 14 amino acids. V was cut by 4 bases and J by 4 bases, with 10 bases left in between. Germline V gene sequence: CDR1 SNHLY, CDR2 FYNNEI. The CDR3 DNA reads as TGTGCCAGCAGTGGGGTCGCGGGCACCGGGGAGCTGTTTTTT. It yields the protein CASSGVAGTGELFF. The full variable domain, in which reference TRBV2 and TRBJ2-2 provide the parts outside the CDR3, is EPEVTQTPSHQVTQMGQEVILRCVPISNHLYFYWYRQILGQKVEFLVSFYNNEISEKSEIFDDQFSVERPDGSNFTLKIRSTKLEDSAMYFCASSGVAGTGELFFGEGSRLTVL.